Following are 2 T cell receptor beta chains from one sample sequenced in a study of shared clonotypes between healthy human individuals. The naive CD8 population came from CD45RO-negative cells selected for CCR7, without terminally differentiated effector memory CD45RA+ cells. Clones were read by immunoSEQ multiplex PCR, and TCRdb kept only the in-frame ones, dropping some. The table shows about 2 million clones, with about 95% occurring only once. Material: naive CD8+ T cells sorted from blood. The receptors derive from a man aged 18-30 years in good health.

The J gene is TRBJ2-7, the V gene TRBV28; possibly TRBD1 or TRBD2 for D (6 bases each). The CDR3 is 14 residues long. Germline V CDR1 and CDR2: MDHEN, SYDVKM. V shed 3 bases and J shed 6 bases, with 15 bases lying between them. The CDR3 reads CASSFQRGAAEQYF. CDR3 nucleotide sequence: TGTGCCAGCAGTTTTCAGAGGGGGGCCGCCGAGCAGTACTTC.

In its sample, this clone was seen once. The chain is built from TRBV2 and TRBJ2-2; unclear D gene. The CDR3 is made up of 14 amino acids. Trimming left V 5 bases short and J 4 bases short, with 11 bases between. The germline gives CDR1 SNHLY, CDR2 FYNNEI. CDR3 residues: CASSPTEATGELFF. The DNA for the CDR3 is TGTGCCAGCAGTCCGACGGAAGCCACCGGGGAGCTGTTTTTT.